The clone carrying this T cell receptor beta chain was counted a single time. Its specificity is not known. CDR3 length: 15 residues. Germline V gene sequence: CDR1 MNHNY, CDR2 SVGAGI (reference sequence). Trimming pared 0 bases from V and 4 bases from J, leaving 10 bases between. This record belongs to a study of T cell repertoires in cytomegalovirus infection. Points from the study as a whole: There were HLA-C-restricted CMV-specific TCR beta clonotypes dominating the ex vivo response.

TCRdb analysed the reads with MiXCR anew, one entry per CDR3 protein. This table has 300,000 to 400,000 distinct CDR3 sequences, approximately 32% appearing once. This chain uses TRBV6-6 with TRBJ1-5, with D hard to call. The source material was cultured PBMCs, sampled from culture after CMV antigen stimulation. This receptor was taken from a human donor in good health (CMV status not recorded). Some clones in this sample may be carry-over from other donors' samples. Written as DNA, the CDR3 is TGTGCCAGCAGTTACTCCTTGACTGAAAATCAGCCCCAGCATTTT. Translation gives CASSYSLTENQPQHF.